Listed here are 20 T cell receptor beta chains from one sample, sequenced in a study of beta chain features in type 1 diabetes. General study results and limits: In every one of the four CD4+ subsets, TCRB CDR3s were moderately but significantly shorter in Type 1 diabetes patients.

cDNA synthesis used the whole RNA isolate, giving expressed TCRB sequences. Produced via immunoSEQ multiplex PCR; TCRdb's table is partial and in-frame only. The sample shows 50,000 or so clones, less than 55% of them seen only once. Their antigens are not known. Sequenced sample: Tregs from blood. Source of these receptors: a man younger than 45 with type 1 diabetes.

This clone was observed a handful of times. This chain joins TRBV12-5 and TRBJ2-5; no clear D. The CDR3 loop spans 11 amino acids. The V and J ends lost 6 bases and 5 bases respectively, with 7 bases between them. Germline values: CDR1 LGHNT, CDR2 FRNRAP. The DNA of the CDR3 is TGTGCTAGTGGCCTCCGGGAGACCCAGTACTTC. Its protein product is CASGLRETQYF.

The chain has TRBV29-1 and TRBJ2-1; TRBD2 matches at 16 bases. CDR3 length equals 12 residues. The V segment lost 6 bases and the J segment 15 bases; nucleotides outside the gene matches: 5. CDR1 is SQVTM and CDR2 is ANQGSEA in the germline V gene. CDR3 sequence reads: CSVGTSGRASFF. Written as DNA, the CDR3 is TGCAGCGTCGGGACTAGCGGGAGGGCCTCGTTCTTC.

The chain has TRBV7-9 and TRBJ2-7, with D hard to call. The CDR3 is made up of 12 amino acids. The germline V and J ends were trimmed by 4 bases and 2 bases, with 6 bases remaining between them. Germline V lookup: CDR1 SEHNR, CDR2 FQNEAQ (reference sequence). The CDR3 DNA reads TGTGCCAGCAGCTCCCGGGCCTACGAGCAGTACTTC. Translated, it gives CASSSRAYEQYF. The whole variable domain, remainder taken from reference TRBV7-9 and TRBJ2-7, is DTGVSQNPRHKITKRGQNVTFRCDPISEHNRLYWYRQTLGQGPEFLTYFQNEAQLEKSRLLSDRFSAERPKGSFSTLEIQRTEQGDSAMYLCASSSRAYEQYFGPGTRLTVT.

A few counts support this clone. CDR3 DNA: TGTGCCAGCAGCTTAGACGGACTAGCGGGAGGGCCCTTGGATACGCAGTATTTT. It codes for CASSLDGLAGGPLDTQYF. V gene TRBV11-3 combines with J gene TRBJ2-3; 15 positions agree with TRBD2. Germline V lookup: CDR1 SGHNT, CDR2 YENEEA. Trimming removed 0 bases from V and 6 bases from J; junction bases left unmatched: 7. The length of the CDR3 is 18 residues.

Notes on this clone: Within the sample, other DNA sequences also encode this same CDR3. This CDR3 is CASSRTGQETQYF. The CDR3 DNA is TGTGCCAGCAGCCGGACAGGACAAGAGACCCAGTACTTC. The chain uses TRBV5-6 and TRBJ2-5, with TRBD1 matching 7 bases. V gave up 4 bases and J gave up 2 bases; unmatched junction bases: 2. CDR3 size: 13 residues. Per germline, CDR1 SGHDT and CDR2 YYEEEE.

V is TRBV2 and J is TRBJ2-4; D is unclear. CDR3 size: 13 residues. CDR1 SNHLY and CDR2 FYNNEI come from the germline V gene. Between the trimmed V and J ends, which lost 0 bases and 6 bases, there was a span of 6 bases. The CDR3 region is CASSEAPRNIQYF. In DNA, the CDR3 is TGTGCCAGCAGTGAAGCCCCCAGAAACATTCAGTACTTC.

The chain carries TRBV20-1 and TRBJ2-1; D gene ambiguous. Germline assignment: CDR1 DFQATT and CDR2 SNEGSKA (reference sequence). The CDR3 runs 11 residues. V was cut by 3 bases and J by 5 bases, with 5 bases left in between. Here the CDR3 reads CSASVNNEQFF. CDR3 in DNA: TGCAGTGCTAGCGTTAACAATGAGCAGTTCTTC.

This chain joins TRBV27 and TRBJ1-5; 9 bases are shared with TRBD1. Trimming took 5 bases from V and 4 from J; bases not matched to a gene: 6. The CDR3 runs 15 residues. CDR1 is MNHEY, CDR2 SMNVEV, per germline (reference sequence). CDR3 residues: CASSRGTGRNQPQHF. The CDR3 coding sequence is TGTGCCAGCAGTCGGGGGACAGGGAGGAATCAGCCCCAGCATTTT.

The chain uses TRBV6-5 and TRBJ1-2, with D unresolved. Trimming pared 5 bases from V and 6 bases from J, leaving 13 bases between. The CDR3 has 13 amino acids. Germline CDR1 MNHEY, CDR2 SVGAGI. CDR3 sequence: CASSRGMNDGYTF. CDR3 DNA sequence: TGTGCCAGCAGTCGAGGGATGAACGATGGCTACACCTTC.

V gene TRBV7-9 combines with J gene TRBJ2-3; 10 nucleotides match TRBD2. Germline CDR1 SEHNR, CDR2 FQNEAQ (reference sequence). V was clipped by 2 bases and J by 5 bases; unmatched bases: 16. The CDR3 runs to 19 residues. This chain's CDR3 is CASSLRTSGITDIRDTQYF. CDR3 DNA: TGTGCCAGCAGCTTAAGGACTAGCGGAATAACCGATATTAGAGATACGCAGTATTTT.

V gene TRBV28 combines with J gene TRBJ1-2; 8 nucleotides line up with TRBD1. The germline CDR1 and CDR2 sequences are MDHEN and SYDVKM. This CDR3 has 20 amino acids. J gave up 0 bases and V 3 bases, and 18 bases lay outside the gene matches. DNA of the CDR3: TGTGCCAGCAGTTTTTGGTGGAATCAGGGGGCTCTTCTGGCTAACTATGGCTACACCTTC. It yields the protein CASSFWWNQGALLANYGYTF.

This clone came up a few times. The chain combines TRBV7-2 with TRBJ2-7; 11 bases fit TRBD2. V shed 2 bases and J 3 bases; nucleotides not matched to a gene: 3. Germline loops: CDR1 SGHTA, CDR2 FQGNSA. CDR3 length: 15 amino acids. The CDR3, as DNA: TGTGCCAGCAGCTTACCCGGGACTAGCGGCTACGAGCAGTACTTC. It is translated as CASSLPGTSGYEQYF.

The chain uses TRBV18 and TRBJ1-1, with 8 bases matching TRBD1. The ends lost 3 bases at V and 5 bases at J; junction bases unmatched: 14. Germline V gene data show CDR1 as KGHSH and CDR2 as LQKENI. This CDR3 comprises 17 residues. The CDR3: CASSPDRAGGPGTEAFF. CDR3 nucleotide sequence: TGTGCCAGCTCACCGGACAGGGCTGGCGGACCAGGGACTGAAGCTTTCTTT.

This clone was detected a few times. The chain joins TRBV19 to TRBJ1-1; D is possibly TRBD1 (5 bases). Germline loops: CDR1 LNHDA, CDR2 SQIVND (reference sequence). The CDR3 runs 14 residues. The V end lost 4 bases, the J end lost 5 bases, and 14 bases lay between the germline ends. CDR3 protein: CASSTRQGMTEAFF. The CDR3 DNA sequence: TGTGCCAGTAGTACGCGTCAGGGTATGACTGAAGCTTTCTTT.

This clone has more than one count but fewer than ten. The chain links TRBV4-2 to TRBJ2-5, with 7 bases matching TRBD2. Germline V CDR1 and CDR2: LGHNA, YNFKEQ. V trimming: 0 bases; J trimming: 2 bases; junction bases outside the gene matches: 6. This CDR3 has 16 amino acids. CDR3 bases: TGTGCCAGCAGCCAAGAGTACCGGCGGGGGCAAGAGACCCAGTACTTC. Encoded protein: CASSQEYRRGQETQYF.

The rearrangement uses TRBV6-5 and TRBJ2-5; the match to TRBD2 covers 7 bases. This CDR3 has 14 residues. The trim removed 6 bases at V and 4 bases at J, leaving 8 bases unmatched. Germline V CDR1 and CDR2: MNHEY, SVGAGI. The chain's CDR3 is CASREGGSLETQYF. For the CDR3, the DNA is TGTGCCAGCAGGGAGGGAGGGTCTCTAGAGACCCAGTACTTC.

A few counts support this clone. V is TRBV29-1 and J is TRBJ2-7; 7 bases are a match to TRBD1. The germline V gene has CDR1 SQVTM and CDR2 ANQGSEA. V lost 4 bases, J lost 3 bases, and 6 bases stayed unmatched. This CDR3 contains 13 residues. CDR3 sequence reads: CSVGDRRGYEQYF. The CDR3 DNA follows: TGCAGCGTTGGGGACAGACGGGGCTACGAGCAGTACTTC.

The chain employs TRBV6-1 and TRBJ1-2; D call uncertain. CDR3 size: 13 residues. Germline values: CDR1 MNHNS, CDR2 SASEGT. V was shortened by 4 bases and J by 5 bases, with 11 bases between the two germline ends. For the CDR3, the DNA is TGTGCCAGCAGTGCTGAAGGGAGGTATGGCTACACCTTC. This sequence encodes CASSAEGRYGYTF.

The chain uses TRBV27 and TRBJ2-5; 9 positions match TRBD1. Losses at the gene ends were 4 bases for V and 2 bases for J; bases not matched to a gene: 5. The CDR3 runs 15 residues. Per germline, CDR1 MNHEY and CDR2 SMNVEV (reference sequence). The CDR3 protein is CASSSLQGAQETQYF. CDR3 bases: TGTGCCAGCAGTTCACTACAGGGGGCGCAAGAGACCCAGTACTTC.

The chain is built from TRBV7-2 and TRBJ1-2, with a tentative D call TRBD1 (6 bases). CDR1 and CDR2 (germline): SGHTA, FQGNSA. Trimming took 1 base from V and 4 from J, leaving 13 bases between them. This CDR3 contains 15 residues. The CDR3 loop is CASSLGIQGFYGYTF. CDR3 DNA sequence: TGTGCCAGCAGCTTAGGAATACAGGGATTCTATGGCTACACCTTC.